Listed here are 2 T cell receptor beta chains from one sample, sequenced in a study of T cell repertoires in aging, cancer and after chemotherapy. The template was genomic DNA from peripheral blood, not RNA. Multiplex touch-down PCR with TRB-A/B primers amplified rearranged V-D-J TRB sequences. Each CDR3 protein gets one entry after TCRdb re-called the multiplex PCR reads with MiXCR. Among under 4,500 distinct CDR3 sequences listed, 39% were seen once. The sequencing sample was made of blood. The origin of the receptors is a human donor with a blood cancer.

This clonotype qualifies as large. The chain carries TRBV19 and TRBJ2-1; D is unclear. The CDR3 has 12 residues. Between the trimmed V and J ends, which lost 8 bases and 9 bases, there was a span of 14 bases. Germline V CDR1 and CDR2: LNHDA, SQIVND (reference sequence). CDR3 coding DNA: TGTGCCAGTGCCCTTACCCTCACTGAGCAGTTCTTC. Its protein product is CASALTLTEQFF.

This clonotype was observed a single time. This chain joins TRBV12-3 or TRBV12-4 and TRBJ1-3, with D perhaps TRBD1 (6 bases). CDR3 size: 13 residues. V shed 5 bases and J shed 2 bases, with 7 bases lying between them. The CDR3 sequence: CASSQGTGNTIYF. The CDR3 DNA sequence: TGTGCCAGCAGTCAGGGGACTGGAAACACCATATATTTT.